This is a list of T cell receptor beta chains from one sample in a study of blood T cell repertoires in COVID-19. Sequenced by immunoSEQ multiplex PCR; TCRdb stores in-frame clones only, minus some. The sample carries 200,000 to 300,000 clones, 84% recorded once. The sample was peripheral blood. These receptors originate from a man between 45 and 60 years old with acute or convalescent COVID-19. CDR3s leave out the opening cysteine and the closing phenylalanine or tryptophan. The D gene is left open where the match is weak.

ASSRGGENIQY 11 TRBJ2-4 TRBV10-1 -
ASSKTSGYNNEQF 13 TRBJ2-1 TRBV19 TRBD2
ASSLGGQPNTEAF 13 TRBJ1-1 TRBV5-1 -
ASSKFLRISGRFGNIQY 17 TRBJ2-4 TRBV21-1 -
ASGYSGESYNEQF 13 TRBJ2-1 TRBV5-1 TRBD2
ASSLVGAEAF 10 TRBJ1-1 TRBV11-2 -
ASSLEGGTDTQY 12 TRBJ2-3 TRBV13 -
ASSSGLGSGYGYT 13 TRBJ1-2 TRBV28 -
AIRVDSSYEQY 11 TRBJ2-7 TRBV10-3 -
ASSLDAVRAYNEQF 14 TRBJ2-1 TRBV11-3 -
ASSLGWAGVREQY 13 TRBJ2-7 TRBV27 TRBD2
ASSLRDRDNQPQH 13 TRBJ1-5 TRBV19 TRBD1
ASSRDWDRVSEQY 13 TRBJ2-7 TRBV7-9 TRBD1
ASSRGARNQPQH 12 TRBJ1-5 TRBV28 -
ASSFGTGQAF 10 TRBJ1-1 TRBV5-1 TRBD1
ASSEAGQDTEAF 12 TRBJ1-1 TRBV6-1 -
ASGDADRKNTEAF 13 TRBJ1-1 TRBV12-5 -
ASSEVVIMNTEAF 13 TRBJ1-1 TRBV6-1 -
ASSVEVAGERETQY 14 TRBJ2-5 TRBV9 TRBD2
ASRGRGARREQY 12 TRBJ2-7 TRBV2 TRBD2
ASSDSDRVNSPLH 13 TRBJ1-6 TRBV6-4 TRBD1
ASSKEVGLRNTIY 13 TRBJ1-3 TRBV21-1 -